The entry below describes one T cell receptor beta chain. Its antigen is unknown. The data were taken from a study of shared clonotypes between healthy human individuals. Study background: Each donor's CD8 memory used one plate, CD8 naive two, each CD4 subset three. Whole-study findings and limits: The authors expected sequencing depth to affect clonotype sharing among donors.

The study drew all its donors from Caucasian adults living in Nashville, Tennessee. Original data processing: Junction-only sequences without quality scores were provided by ImmunoSEQ, so filtering was different. The protocol was immunoSEQ multiplex PCR, while the TCRdb copy is restricted to in-frame clones and leaves out a portion. That table gives V, J and clone size, and the DNA gave D and trimming. The sample lists about 960,000 clones, over 60% occurring once. Germline trimming cut 4 bases from V and 8 bases from J; bases unmatched to any gene: 8. The germline V gene encodes CDR1 MDHEN and CDR2 SYDVKM. This CDR3 has 14 residues.

Sequencing was done on a sample of memory CD4+ T cells sorted from blood. The subset here: CD45RA-negative fraction. The chain joins TRBV28 to TRBJ1-2, with TRBD1 matching 9 bases. This clonotype originated in a man younger than 35 in good health. The CDR3 DNA reads TGTGCCAGCAGTTGGACAGGGGTGCAGAGGGGCTACACCTTC. Translation gives CASSWTGVQRGYTF.